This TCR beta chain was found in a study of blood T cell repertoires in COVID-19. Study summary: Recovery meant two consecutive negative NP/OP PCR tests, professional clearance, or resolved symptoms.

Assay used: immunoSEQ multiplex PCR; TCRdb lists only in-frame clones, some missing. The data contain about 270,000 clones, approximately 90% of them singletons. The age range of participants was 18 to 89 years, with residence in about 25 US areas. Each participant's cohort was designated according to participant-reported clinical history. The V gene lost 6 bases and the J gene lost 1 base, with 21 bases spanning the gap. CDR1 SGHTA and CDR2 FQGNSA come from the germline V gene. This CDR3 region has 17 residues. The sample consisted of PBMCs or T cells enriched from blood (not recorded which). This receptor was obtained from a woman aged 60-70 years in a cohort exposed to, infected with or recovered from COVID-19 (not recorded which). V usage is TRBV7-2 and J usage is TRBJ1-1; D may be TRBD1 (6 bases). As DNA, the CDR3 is TGTGCCAGCAGTCGAAATAGGGGGGGTGCCTCGAACACTGAAGCTTTCTTT. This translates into CASSRNRGGASNTEAFF. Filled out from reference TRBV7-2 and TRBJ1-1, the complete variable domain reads GAGVSQSPSNKVTEKGKDVELRCDPISGHTALYWYRQSLGQGLEFLIYFQGNSAPDKSGLPSDRFSAERTGGSVSTLTIQRTQQEDSAVYLCASSRNRGGASNTEAFFGQGTRLTVV.